This T cell receptor beta chain stems from a study of cytomegalovirus exposure and HLA in healthy donors. The PCR used 60 Vbeta and 13 Jbeta primers. The protocol was immunoSEQ multiplex PCR, while the TCRdb copy is restricted to in-frame clones and leaves out a portion. The sample data list about 190,000 clones. CDR1 SNHLY and CDR2 FYNNEI come from the germline V gene. This CDR3 is 15 amino acids long. Trimming took 4 bases from V and 5 from J; bases not matched to a gene: 7. The receptor comes from a woman aged 30 to 39 in good health and CMV-seropositive. Source material: PBMCs. The rearrangement uses TRBV2 and TRBJ2-5, with 10 bases lining up with TRBD2. CDR3 region: CASSVPLAGEETQYF. The CDR3 DNA is TGTGCCAGCAGTGTCCCCCTAGCGGGGGAGGAGACCCAGTACTTC.